The 25 T cell receptor beta chains listed next were all sequenced from one sample in a study of blood T cell repertoires in COVID-19. Clones were sequenced by immunoSEQ multiplex PCR, and TCRdb holds only the in-frame ones, with some missing. This table holds roughly 130,000 clones, about four fifths found once. Sequencing used peripheral blood. Source of these receptors: a woman aged 70-85 years with COVID-19, enrolled during active disease.

The chain uses TRBV30 and TRBJ1-2, with 7 bases lining up with TRBD1. V shed 8 bases, J shed 2 bases, and the junction held 5 bases outside the gene matches. In germline, CDR1 is GTSNPN, CDR2 SVGIG (reference sequence). The CDR3 runs to 12 residues. The CDR3 nucleotides read TGTGCCGGGGGGACAGAGAACTATGGCTACACCTTC. Protein: CAGGTENYGYTF.

The genes are TRBV4-1 and TRBJ1-1; D is unclear. V lost 0 bases and J lost 1, with 15 bases in between. This CDR3 has 17 amino acids. The V gene's germline CDR1 is MGHRA and CDR2 YSYEKL. CDR3 sequence: CASSQDLRGRANTEAFF. The DNA for the CDR3 is TGCGCCAGCAGCCAAGATTTACGGGGTAGGGCGAACACTGAAGCTTTCTTT.

The chain has TRBV19 and TRBJ1-2; D not certain. This CDR3 comprises 13 residues. Trimming removed 7 bases at V and 4 bases at J, with 13 bases between. Germline V gene data show CDR1 as LNHDA and CDR2 as SQIVND (reference sequence). The CDR3 sequence is CASTPRESYGYTF. CDR3 nucleotide sequence: TGTGCCAGTACCCCGAGGGAATCCTATGGCTACACCTTC.

This rearrangement joins TRBV2 to TRBJ1-3; TRBD1 agrees at 7 bases. The CDR3 runs 14 residues. The germline V gene has CDR1 SNHLY and CDR2 FYNNEI. The J segment lost 3 bases and the V segment lost 4 bases, leaving 3 bases of the junction unmatched. The CDR3 sequence: CASSGDSGGNTIYF. DNA for the CDR3: TGTGCCAGCAGTGGGGACAGTGGTGGAAACACCATATATTTT. The full variable domain, with the rest looked up from reference TRBV2 and TRBJ1-3, is EPEVTQTPSHQVTQMGQEVILRCVPISNHLYFYWYRQILGQKVEFLVSFYNNEISEKSEIFDDQFSVERPDGSNFTLKIRSTKLEDSAMYFCASSGDSGGNTIYFGEGSWLTVV.

The chain has TRBV4-2 and TRBJ1-3; unclear D gene. The CDR3 covers 14 residues. The ends were cut back, 1 base at V and 1 base at J, with 5 bases in the middle. CDR1 is LGHNA, CDR2 YNFKEQ, per germline. This CDR3 is CASSQAGSGNTIYF. In DNA form, the CDR3 reads TGTGCCAGCAGCCAAGCAGGTTCTGGAAACACCATATATTTT.

V gene TRBV7-9 combines with J gene TRBJ2-3, with D tentatively TRBD1 (5 bases). CDR1 SEHNR and CDR2 FQNEAQ come from the germline V gene (reference sequence). With 11 bases removed from V and 4 bases from J, the gap between germline ends came to 22 bases. The CDR3 has 15 residues. The CDR3 sequence is CAQQGGNPEADTQYF. The DNA of the CDR3 is TGTGCCCAGCAGGGTGGTAATCCCGAGGCAGATACGCAGTATTTT.

This chain's CDR3 is CASSILSGRQFF. CDR3 bases: TGTGCCAGCAGCATCCTCTCGGGGAGGCAGTTCTTC. The rearrangement uses TRBV7-2 and TRBJ2-1; D is perhaps TRBD2 (5 bases). CDR3 length equals 12 residues. V was trimmed by 5 bases and J by 12 bases, leaving 14 bases between them. From germline, CDR1 is SGHTA and CDR2 FQGNSA.

The J gene is TRBJ2-7, the V gene TRBV15; the match to TRBD2 covers 7 bases. Germline lookup yields CDR1 LNHNV and CDR2 YYDKDF (reference sequence). There are 15 residues in the CDR3. J lost 9 bases, V lost 2 bases, and 13 bases had no gene match. Here the CDR3 reads CATSRLPWGEGGQYF. The CDR3 DNA reads as TGTGCCACCAGCAGACTACCCTGGGGGGAGGGAGGGCAGTACTTC.

The genes are TRBV7-2 and TRBJ1-1; maybe TRBD1 (5 bases). Trimming took 6 bases from V and 1 from J, leaving 12 bases between them. CDR3 size: 14 residues. Germline V gene data show CDR1 as SGHTA and CDR2 as FQGNSA. The CDR3 region is CASRPFRENTEAFF. The CDR3 DNA is TGTGCCAGCAGGCCATTCAGGGAGAACACTGAAGCTTTCTTT.

V gene TRBV2 combines with J gene TRBJ1-5, with 7 bases identical to TRBD1. CDR1 is SNHLY, CDR2 FYNNEI, per germline. V lost 8 bases to trimming and J lost 4 bases; unmatched junction nucleotides: 14. The CDR3 extends over 16 amino acids. CDR3 nucleotide sequence: TGTGCCAGCGCTCGCAGGGACCGCAGGGGGAATCAGCCCCAGCATTTT. Its protein product is CASARRDRRGNQPQHF.

The chain recombines TRBV19 with TRBJ1-2, with no clear D. Trimming shortened V by 3 bases and J by 7 bases, and 12 bases separated the two germline ends. This CDR3 comprises 13 residues. Germline lookup yields CDR1 LNHDA and CDR2 SQIVND (reference sequence). CDR3 amino acids: CASSMEGRFGYTF. The CDR3 DNA reads TGTGCCAGTAGTATGGAGGGTCGATTTGGCTACACCTTC. The full variable domain, rest sourced from reference TRBV19 and TRBJ1-2, is DGGITQSPKYLFRKEGQNVTLSCEQNLNHDAMYWYRQDPGQGLRLIYYSQIVNDFQKGDIAEGYSVSREKKESFPLTVTSAQKNPTAFYLCASSMEGRFGYTFGSGTRLTVV.

This clone was counted ten times or more. The chain combines TRBV5-1 with TRBJ1-5, with TRBD1 as a possible D gene (6 bases). Trimming took 0 bases from V and 4 from J, leaving 11 bases between them. Germline V gene sequence: CDR1 SGHRS, CDR2 YFSETQ. The CDR3 spans 15 residues. The CDR3 DNA follows: TGCGCCAGCAGCTTGGGCGGCAGGGGAAATCAGCCCCAGCATTTT. Amino acids: CASSLGGRGNQPQHF.

V is TRBV28 and J is TRBJ1-2, with D uncertain. The germline CDR1 and CDR2 sequences are MDHEN and SYDVKM. Trimming shortened V by 8 bases and J by 0 bases, and 16 bases separated the two germline ends. This CDR3 is built from 15 residues. The CDR3 region is CASGEDMRANYGYTF. CDR3 nucleotide sequence: TGTGCCAGCGGTGAGGATATGCGTGCTAACTATGGCTACACCTTC.

This clone was seen a handful of times. The J gene is TRBJ2-7, the V gene TRBV5-4; a possible D gene is TRBD2 (5 bases). The ends were cut back, 1 base at V and 2 bases at J, with 7 bases in the middle. Germline CDR1 and CDR2: SGHNT and YYREEE (reference sequence). CDR3 length: 13 amino acids. The CDR3 sequence: CASSLSGTYEQYF. The CDR3 region has the DNA TGTGCCAGCAGCTTGTCGGGGACCTACGAGCAGTACTTC.

The genes are TRBV2 and TRBJ1-2, with D perhaps TRBD1 (6 bases). This CDR3 is built from 12 residues. Deletions cut 7 bases from V and 8 bases from J, with 14 bases between. CDR1 and CDR2 (germline): SNHLY, FYNNEI. In DNA form, the CDR3 reads TGTGCCAGCAACTCAGACAGGTCCGGCTACACCTTC. Amino acid sequence: CASNSDRSGYTF.

The chain is built from TRBV5-6 and TRBJ2-7; 12 nucleotides line up with TRBD1. V trimming: 4 bases; J trimming: 8 bases; junction bases outside the gene matches: 13. The V gene's germline CDR1 is SGHDT and CDR2 YYEEEE. The CDR3 runs to 16 residues. Here the CDR3 reads CASSPSGGTGGVKQYF. The CDR3 region has the DNA TGTGCCAGCAGCCCCTCTGGCGGGACAGGGGGCGTAAAGCAGTACTTC.

The chain links TRBV6-1 to TRBJ1-1; D not certain. The V end was cut by 3 bases, the J end by 4 bases, with 15 bases between. The germline V gene has CDR1 MNHNS and CDR2 SASEGT. This CDR3 spans 15 amino acids. The CDR3 spells CASSEHGGVGTEAFF. Written as DNA, the CDR3 is TGTGCCAGCAGTGAGCATGGAGGCGTTGGCACTGAAGCTTTCTTT.

The CDR3 loop reads CASTRLAGGRGGSYNEQFF. The CDR3 DNA reads as TGTGCCAGCACTCGACTAGCGGGGGGGAGGGGCGGCTCCTACAATGAGCAGTTCTTC. The chain uses TRBV27 and TRBJ2-1, with TRBD2 matching 14 bases. With V trimmed by 7 bases and J by 0 bases, 11 bases remained unmatched. The CDR3 spans 19 residues. Per germline, CDR1 MNHEY and CDR2 SMNVEV (reference sequence).

The V gene is TRBV5-6, the J gene TRBJ1-2; 9 bases map to TRBD1. Germline V gives CDR1 SGHDT, CDR2 YYEEEE. Germline trimming cut 2 bases from V and 6 bases from J; bases unmatched to any gene: 5. There are 14 residues in the CDR3. The CDR3 protein is CASSLGDRVDGYTF. DNA for the CDR3: TGTGCCAGCAGCTTAGGGGACAGGGTGGATGGCTACACCTTC.

The chain recombines TRBV30 with TRBJ2-5, with 7 bases identical to TRBD1. Germline CDR1 reads GTSNPN; CDR2 reads SVGIG (reference sequence). The V gene end was trimmed by 8 bases and the J gene end by 2 bases; junction bases not matched to a gene: 5. This CDR3 region has 12 residues. Here the CDR3 DNA reads TGTGCCGGGGGACAGCCACAAGAGACCCAGTACTTC. Its protein is CAGGQPQETQYF.

This clone has more than one count but fewer than ten. The gene calls are TRBV5-1 and TRBJ1-1; D call uncertain. Germline lookup yields CDR1 SGHRS and CDR2 YFSETQ. V was clipped by 4 bases and J by 1 base, with 14 bases between them. CDR3 length: 15 amino acids. This chain's CDR3 is CASSPSGIGNTEAFF. For the CDR3, the DNA is TGCGCCAGCAGCCCGTCCGGGATTGGGAACACTGAAGCTTTCTTT. The variable domain in full, with the rest retrieved from reference TRBV5-1 and TRBJ1-1, is KAGVTQTPRYLIKTRGQQVTLSCSPISGHRSVSWYQQTPGQGLQFLFEYFSETQRNKGNFPGRFSGRQFSNSRSEMNVSTLELGDSALYLCASSPSGIGNTEAFFGQGTRLTVV.

CDR3 sequence (DNA): TGTGCCAGCAGCTTAGAGGGGCCCGCCGACTATGGCTACACCTTC. It encodes CASSLEGPADYGYTF. The chain links TRBV7-2 to TRBJ1-2; D is perhaps TRBD1 (5 bases). This CDR3 is built from 15 residues. Germline V gene sequence: CDR1 SGHTA, CDR2 FQGNSA. The V and J ends lost 1 base and 3 bases respectively, with 12 bases between them.

The chain couples TRBV15 to TRBJ1-4; TRBD1 aligns across 7 bases. Trimming removed 1 base from V and 4 bases from J; junction bases left unmatched: 3. This CDR3 has 15 amino acids. Germline V gene data show CDR1 as LNHNV and CDR2 as YYDKDF (reference sequence). The CDR3 region is CATSRGGQHNEKLFF. In DNA, the CDR3 is TGTGCCACCAGCAGAGGGGGACAGCATAATGAAAAACTGTTTTTT. The full variable domain, its missing parts supplied by reference TRBV15 and TRBJ1-4, is DAMVIQNPRYQVTQFGKPVTLSCSQTLNHNVMYWYQQKSSQAPKLLFHYYDKDFNNEADTPDNFQSRRPNTSFCFLDIRSPGLGDTAMYLCATSRGGQHNEKLFFGSGTQLSVL.

This clone appeared a few times. The chain joins TRBV18 to TRBJ2-4, with TRBD2 as a possible D gene (7 bases). V was clipped by 2 bases and J by 9 bases, with 20 bases between them. In germline, CDR1 is KGHSH, CDR2 LQKENI. There are 16 residues in the CDR3. The CDR3 protein is CASSPDAGAGYGIQYF. CDR3 in DNA: TGTGCCAGCTCACCAGATGCGGGGGCTGGGTATGGCATTCAGTACTTC.

The chain is built from TRBV15 and TRBJ1-4; TRBD1 matches at 7 bases. The germline gives CDR1 LNHNV, CDR2 YYDKDF (reference sequence). V shed 5 bases, J shed 7 bases, and the junction held 7 bases outside the gene matches. This CDR3 region has 14 residues. The CDR3 DNA reads TGTGCCACCAGCGTCCGAGACAGGGTTGAAAAACTGTTTTTT. It encodes CATSVRDRVEKLFF.